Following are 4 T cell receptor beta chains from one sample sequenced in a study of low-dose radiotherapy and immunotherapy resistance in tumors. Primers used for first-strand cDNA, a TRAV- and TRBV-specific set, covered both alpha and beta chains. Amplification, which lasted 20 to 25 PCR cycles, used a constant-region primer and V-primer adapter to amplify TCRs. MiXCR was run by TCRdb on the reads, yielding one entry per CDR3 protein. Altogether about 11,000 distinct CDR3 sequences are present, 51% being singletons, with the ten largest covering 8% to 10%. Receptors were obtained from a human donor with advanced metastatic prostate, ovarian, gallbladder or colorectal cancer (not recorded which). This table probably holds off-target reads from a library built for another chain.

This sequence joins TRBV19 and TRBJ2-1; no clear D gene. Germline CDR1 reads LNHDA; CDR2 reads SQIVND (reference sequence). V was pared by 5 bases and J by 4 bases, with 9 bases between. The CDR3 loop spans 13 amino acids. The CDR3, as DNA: TGTGCCAGTAGTCTCAGACTGTACAATGAGCAGTTCTTC. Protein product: CASSLRLYNEQFF.

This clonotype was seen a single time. DNA of the CDR3: TGTGCCAGCAGCCAAGGGGACAGGGGCTCTCGGGACACTGAAGCTTTCTTT. Amino acids: CASSQGDRGSRDTEAFF. The chain combines TRBV3-1 with TRBJ1-1; 10 bases map to TRBD1. The CDR3 loop spans 17 amino acids. The J segment lost 3 bases and the V segment lost 1 base, leaving 8 bases of the junction unmatched. Looked up from germline, CDR1 is LGHDT and CDR2 is YNNKEL (reference sequence).

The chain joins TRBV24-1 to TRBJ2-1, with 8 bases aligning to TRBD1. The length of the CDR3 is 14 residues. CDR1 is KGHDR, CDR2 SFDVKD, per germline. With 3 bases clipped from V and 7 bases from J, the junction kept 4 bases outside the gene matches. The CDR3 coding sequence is TGTGCCACCAGTGATCTGGACAGGGAAAATGAGCAGTTCTTC. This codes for CATSDLDRENEQFF.

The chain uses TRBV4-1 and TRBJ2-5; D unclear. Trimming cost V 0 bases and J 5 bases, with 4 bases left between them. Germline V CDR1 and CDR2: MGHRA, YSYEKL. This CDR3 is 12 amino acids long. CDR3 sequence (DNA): TGCGCCAGCAGCCAAGATCTCGAGACCCAGTACTTC. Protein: CASSQDLETQYF.